The entry below describes one T cell receptor (beta chain). This sample was taken from a study of cytomegalovirus exposure and HLA in healthy donors. The primer mix had 60 Vbeta and 13 Jbeta primers. Sequenced by immunoSEQ multiplex PCR; TCRdb stores in-frame clones only, minus some. The top ten hold 1.5% to 2.5% of the sample, which has some 160,000 clones, 80% to 85% seen once. The CDR3 is 15 residues long. Germline V lookup: CDR1 LNHDA, CDR2 SQIVND (reference sequence). The V gene lost 7 bases and the J gene lost 0 bases, with 12 bases spanning the gap. The clonotype originates from a man younger than 35 in good health and CMV-seronegative. Material: PBMCs. The V and J genes are TRBV19 and TRBJ2-2, with D tentatively TRBD2 (6 bases). CDR3 in amino acids: CASTWAGTNTGELFF. The CDR3 DNA reads as TGTGCCAGTACTTGGGCGGGAACGAACACCGGGGAGCTGTTTTTT.